This passage covers 5 T cell receptor beta chains from one sample sequenced in a study of blood T cell repertoires in COVID-19. The method was immunoSEQ multiplex PCR; TCRdb's version includes in-frame clones alone and lacks a portion of them. The sample has under 200,000 clones, approximately 90% seen once. What was sequenced was peripheral blood. The source of these receptors is a man between 50 and 59 years old who had recovered from COVID-19.

V is TRBV7-2 and J is TRBJ1-1; maybe TRBD1 (5 bases). Trimming took off 1 base at V and 5 bases at J, with 23 bases between the two ends. The CDR3 is 18 amino acids. The germline V gene has CDR1 SGHTA and CDR2 FQGNSA. CDR3 in amino acids: CASSLDRRTSTFGTEAFF. In DNA, the CDR3 is TGTGCCAGCAGCTTAGACAGGAGAACGTCCACCTTCGGGACTGAAGCTTTCTTT.

This clone was seen only once. The chain recombines TRBV7-8 with TRBJ1-4; tentatively, D is TRBD1 (6 bases). CDR1 and CDR2 (germline): SGHVS, FQNEAQ. CDR3 length equals 15 residues. The V end lost 5 bases, the J end lost 0 bases, and 10 bases lay between the germline ends. The CDR3 loop is CASSPRQATNEKLFF. In nucleotides, the CDR3 is TGTGCCAGCAGCCCCCGACAGGCAACTAATGAAAAACTGTTTTTT.

This clone was observed once. The chain links TRBV4-1 to TRBJ2-7; 7 bases line up with TRBD1. Germline CDR1 and CDR2: MGHRA and YSYEKL. The CDR3 is made up of 17 amino acids. J was trimmed by 9 bases and V by 1 base; bases with no gene match: 18. In DNA form, the CDR3 reads TGCGCCAGCAGCCAAGGGGGTACCGAGACAGGGAGAGCCGTGCAGTACTTC. Translating it yields CASSQGGTETGRAVQYF.

This chain uses TRBV7-2 with TRBJ2-3; 7 bases agree with TRBD2. The CDR3 runs to 15 residues. Unmatched junction bases numbered 7, after V lost 3 bases and J lost 4 bases. Germline V lookup: CDR1 SGHTA, CDR2 FQGNSA. CDR3 protein: CASSLPSGIADTQYF. DNA of the CDR3: TGTGCCAGCAGCTTGCCTAGCGGTATCGCAGATACGCAGTATTTT.

V is TRBV12-3 or TRBV12-4 and J is TRBJ1-1; D not resolved. V was trimmed by 8 bases and J by 7 bases, leaving 14 bases between them. This CDR3 has 12 amino acids. CDR3 sequence reads: CASRERDGEAFF. DNA of the CDR3: TGTGCCAGCCGTGAGAGGGATGGTGAAGCTTTCTTT.